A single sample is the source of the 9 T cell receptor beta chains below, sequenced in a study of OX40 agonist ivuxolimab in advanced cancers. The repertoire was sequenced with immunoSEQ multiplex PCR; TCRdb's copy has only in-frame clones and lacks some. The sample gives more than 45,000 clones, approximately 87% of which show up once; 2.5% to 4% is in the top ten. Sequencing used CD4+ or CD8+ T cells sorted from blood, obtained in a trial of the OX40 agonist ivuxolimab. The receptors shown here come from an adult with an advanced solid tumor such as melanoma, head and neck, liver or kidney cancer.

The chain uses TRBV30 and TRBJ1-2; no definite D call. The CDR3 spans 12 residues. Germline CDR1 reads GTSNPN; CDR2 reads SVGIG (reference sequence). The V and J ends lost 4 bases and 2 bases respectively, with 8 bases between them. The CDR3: CAWTGQNYGYTF. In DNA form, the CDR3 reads TGTGCCTGGACGGGTCAAAACTATGGCTACACCTTC.

Written as DNA, the CDR3 is TGCGCCAGCAGCCAAGCCCGGACAGCGAACTACGAGCAGTACTTC. Translated, it gives CASSQARTANYEQYF. The V gene is TRBV4-1, the J gene TRBJ2-7, with D perhaps matching TRBD1 (6 bases). Between the trimmed V and J ends, which lost 1 base and 3 bases, there was a span of 13 bases. The CDR3 consists of 15 residues. Germline V CDR1 and CDR2: MGHRA, YSYEKL.

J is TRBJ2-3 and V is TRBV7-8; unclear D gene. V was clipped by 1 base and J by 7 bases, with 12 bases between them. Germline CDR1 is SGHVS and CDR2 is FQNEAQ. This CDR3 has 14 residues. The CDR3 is CASSLGRLGYTQYF. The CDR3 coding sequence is TGTGCCAGCAGCTTAGGCAGGCTGGGATATACGCAGTATTTT.

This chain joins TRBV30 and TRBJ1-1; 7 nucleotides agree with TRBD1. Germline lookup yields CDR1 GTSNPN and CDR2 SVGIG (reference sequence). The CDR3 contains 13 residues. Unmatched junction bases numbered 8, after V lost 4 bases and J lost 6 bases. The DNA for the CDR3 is TGTGCCTGGACAGGGGGGCGGACGGCTGAAGCTTTCTTT. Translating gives CAWTGGRTAEAFF.

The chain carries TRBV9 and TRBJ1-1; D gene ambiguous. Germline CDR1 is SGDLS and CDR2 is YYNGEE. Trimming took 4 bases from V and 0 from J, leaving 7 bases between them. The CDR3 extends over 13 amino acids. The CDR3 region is CASSRTLNTEAFF. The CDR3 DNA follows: TGTGCCAGCAGCCGGACCTTGAACACTGAAGCTTTCTTT.

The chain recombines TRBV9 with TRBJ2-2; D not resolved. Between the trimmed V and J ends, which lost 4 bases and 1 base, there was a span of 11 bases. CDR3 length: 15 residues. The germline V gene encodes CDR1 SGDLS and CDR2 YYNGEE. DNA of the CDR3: TGTGCCAGCAGCCCTTCGAACAGGAACACCGGGGAGCTGTTTTTT. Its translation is CASSPSNRNTGELFF.

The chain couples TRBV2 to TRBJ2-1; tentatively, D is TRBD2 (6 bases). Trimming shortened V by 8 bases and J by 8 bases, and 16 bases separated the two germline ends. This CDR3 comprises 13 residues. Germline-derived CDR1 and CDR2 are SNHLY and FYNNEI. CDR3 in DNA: TGTGCCAGCGGTGGGCTAGCGAGTTATGAGCAGTTCTTC. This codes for CASGGLASYEQFF.

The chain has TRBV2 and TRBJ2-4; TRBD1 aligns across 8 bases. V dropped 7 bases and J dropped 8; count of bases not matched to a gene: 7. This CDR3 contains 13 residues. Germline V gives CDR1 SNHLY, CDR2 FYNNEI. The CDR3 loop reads CASTIQGGHIQYF. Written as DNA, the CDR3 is TGTGCCAGCACCATACAGGGGGGTCACATTCAGTACTTC.

The CDR3 region has the DNA TGTGCCAGCAGTTTATACCTAGATAATTCACCCCTCCACTTT. Translated: CASSLYLDNSPLHF. This chain links TRBV27 with TRBJ1-6; unclear D gene. CDR1 MNHEY and CDR2 SMNVEV come from the germline V gene (reference sequence). The V gene lost 1 base and the J gene lost 5 bases, with 6 bases spanning the gap. This CDR3 has 14 amino acids.